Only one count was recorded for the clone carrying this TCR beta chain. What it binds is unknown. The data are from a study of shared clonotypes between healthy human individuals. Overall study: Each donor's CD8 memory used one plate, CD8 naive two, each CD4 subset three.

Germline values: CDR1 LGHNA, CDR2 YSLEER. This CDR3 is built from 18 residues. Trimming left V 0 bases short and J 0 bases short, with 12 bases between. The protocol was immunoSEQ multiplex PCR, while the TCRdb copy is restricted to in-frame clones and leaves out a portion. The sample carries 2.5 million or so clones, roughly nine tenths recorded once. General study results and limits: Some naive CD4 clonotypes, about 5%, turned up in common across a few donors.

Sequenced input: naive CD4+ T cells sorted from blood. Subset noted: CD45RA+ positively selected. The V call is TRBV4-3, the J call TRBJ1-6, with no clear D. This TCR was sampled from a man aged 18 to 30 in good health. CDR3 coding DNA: TGCGCCAGCAGCCAAGAACGTCCCGCAAGCTCCTATAATTCACCCCTCCACTTT. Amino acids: CASSQERPASSYNSPLHF.